Below are 10 T cell receptor beta chains sequenced from a single sample in a study of human T cells and chemical hapten exposure. The time point is: patch test 2, 6 weeks after DPC sensitization. Treatment here: therapeutic diphenylcyclopropenone sensitization with weekly scalp DPC. One entry per CDR3 protein, called by TCRdb with MiXCR from the RACE reads. The table lists around 69,000 distinct CDR3 sequences, around 8.8% of them singletons, with around 3.6% in the top ten. This specimen consisted of whole blood, obtained in connection with sensitization to the hapten diphenylcyclopropenone (DPC). The receptors come from a woman in her forties or fifties with alopecia areata. Some clones in this sample may be carry-over from other donors' samples.

This clonotype was counted only a few times. J is TRBJ2-4 and V is TRBV10-3, with 12 bases identical to TRBD1. CDR1 is ENHRY and CDR2 is SYGVKD in the germline V gene. Trimming removed 10 bases from V and 5 bases from J; junction bases left unmatched: 12. The CDR3 runs 16 residues. Here the CDR3 reads CATSGTGGLWENIQYF. CDR3 nucleotides: TGTGCCACCTCCGGGACAGGGGGCTTGTGGGAAAACATTCAGTACTTC.

This clonotype was seen many times. The chain employs TRBV12-3 or TRBV12-4 and TRBJ1-1; 7 bases line up with TRBD1. The CDR3 runs to 14 residues. V shed 7 bases, J shed 2 bases, and the junction held 7 bases outside the gene matches. CDR3 nucleotide sequence: TGTGCCAGCAATTTTGGGGACAGCAACACTGAAGCTTTCTTT. Translating gives CASNFGDSNTEAFF.

Only a few counts were recorded for this clonotype. The V gene is TRBV21-1, the J gene TRBJ2-7; the listed D gene, TRBD1, was not tested against the DNA. TRBV21-1 is shown as a pseudogene. The CDR3 consists of 11 residues. CDR3 in amino acids: CASSRGTRSYF. The CDR3 region has the DNA TGTGCCAGCAGCCGCGGGACACGATCGTACTTC.

This clonotype was seen many times. The genes are TRBV12-3 or TRBV12-4 and TRBJ1-1; D unresolved. The CDR3 extends over 14 amino acids. Trimming cost V 3 bases and J 4 bases, with 12 bases left between them. The CDR3 DNA sequence: TGTGCCAGCAGTTTCCGGGGAGGCGGCACTGAAGCTTTCTTT. Translating it yields CASSFRGGGTEAFF.

Many counts were recorded for this clonotype. The chain combines TRBV7-6 with TRBJ1-5; D possibly corresponds to TRBD1 (5 bases). From germline, CDR1 is SGHVS and CDR2 FNYEAQ. CDR3 size: 14 residues. The V gene lost 5 bases and the J gene lost 2 bases, with 10 bases spanning the gap. CDR3 loop: CASSAGTGNQPQHF. The CDR3 DNA reads as TGTGCCAGCAGCGCCGGGACGGGCAATCAGCCCCAGCATTTT.

This clonotype was detected many times. The V call is TRBV27, the J call TRBJ1-2, with 9 bases matching TRBD1. This CDR3 region has 15 residues. Germline values: CDR1 MNHEY, CDR2 SMNVEV (reference sequence). The trim removed 2 bases at V and 4 bases at J, leaving 5 bases unmatched. CDR3: CASSLTGQGPYGYTF. CDR3 in DNA: TGTGCCAGCAGTTTAACAGGACAGGGGCCCTATGGCTACACCTTC.

This clonotype was seen a few times. The chain carries TRBV5-1 and TRBJ2-7, with TRBD1 identical over 9 bases. V lost 4 bases, J lost 4 bases, and 6 bases stayed unmatched. The CDR3 contains 14 residues. The germline V gene encodes CDR1 SGHRS and CDR2 YFSETQ. CDR3 amino acids: CASSIGTGQYEQYF. CDR3 nucleotides: TGCGCCAGCAGCATTGGGACAGGGCAGTACGAGCAGTACTTC.

This clonotype was observed many times. A junction boundary mismatches the germline segment, possibly from a read error. The chain carries TRBV5-1 and TRBJ2-7; either TRBD1 or TRBD2 may fit D (5 bases each). CDR1 and CDR2 from the germline V gene are SGHRS and YFSETQ. The CDR3 has 11 amino acids. The CDR3 reads CASSLGDEQYF. The DNA for the CDR3 is TGTGCCAGCAGCTTGGGGGACGAGCAGTACTTC. The entire variable domain, with the rest obtained from reference TRBV5-1 and TRBJ2-7, is as follows: KAGVTQTPRYLIKTRGQQVTLSCSPISGHRSVSWYQQTPGQGLQFLFEYFSETQRNKGNFPGRFSGRQFSNSRSEMNVSTLELGDSALYLCASSLGDEQYFGPGTRLTVT.

This clonotype has just a few counts. The V call is TRBV11-2, the J call TRBJ2-3; no clear D gene. Per the germline V gene, CDR1 is SGHAT and CDR2 is FQNNGV. The V end was cut by 1 base, the J end by 1 base, with 6 bases between. CDR3 size: 14 residues. The CDR3 here is CASSLGARTDTQYF. CDR3 sequence (DNA): TGTGCCAGCAGCTTAGGGGCCCGCACAGATACGCAGTATTTT.

The chain employs TRBV5-4 and TRBJ2-2; D unresolved. V was clipped by 0 bases and J by 6 bases, with 3 bases between them. In germline, CDR1 is SGHNT, CDR2 YYREEE (reference sequence). The CDR3 has 12 residues. In DNA, the CDR3 is TGTGCCAGCAGCTTGGTGTCCGGGGAGCTGTTTTTT. Amino acids: CASSLVSGELFF.